Here is one T cell receptor (beta chain) with its context. The CDR3 has 16 residues. The germline CDR1 and CDR2 sequences are MNHEY and SVGAGI. Trimming took 2 bases from V and 2 from J, leaving 16 bases between them. Measured with immunoSEQ multiplex PCR; TCRdb has only the in-frame clones, and not every one. The sample yields more than 85,000 clones, about 91% seen once. These data come from a study of control samples from healthy donors and cancer patients. Sequenced material: blood. The clonotype was recovered from a young woman in good health. The chain recombines TRBV6-5 with TRBJ2-7, with D unresolved. The CDR3 sequence: CASSYGDTFYPYEQYF. The CDR3 DNA reads TGTGCCAGCAGTTACGGTGACACTTTTTATCCCTACGAGCAGTACTTC.